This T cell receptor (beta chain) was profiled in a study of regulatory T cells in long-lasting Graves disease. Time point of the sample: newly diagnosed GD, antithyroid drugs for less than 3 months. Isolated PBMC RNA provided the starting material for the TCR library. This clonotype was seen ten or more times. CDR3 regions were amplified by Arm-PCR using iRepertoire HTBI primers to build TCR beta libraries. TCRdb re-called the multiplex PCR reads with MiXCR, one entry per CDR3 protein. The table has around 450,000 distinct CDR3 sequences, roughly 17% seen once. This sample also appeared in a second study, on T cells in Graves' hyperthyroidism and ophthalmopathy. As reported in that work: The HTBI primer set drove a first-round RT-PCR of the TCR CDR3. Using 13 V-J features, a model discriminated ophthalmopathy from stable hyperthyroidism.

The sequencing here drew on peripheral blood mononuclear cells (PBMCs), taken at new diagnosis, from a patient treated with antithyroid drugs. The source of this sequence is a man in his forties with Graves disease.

CDR3 sequence (DNA): TGTGCCAGCAGCTTATTGTCAGGGGCGATATCCTACGAGCAGTACTTC. The encoded protein is CASSLLSGAISYEQYF. The rearrangement links TRBV11-2 to TRBJ2-7, with D tentatively TRBD1 (6 bases). The CDR3 has 16 residues. Trimming took 2 bases from V and 1 from J, leaving 15 bases between them. Looked up from germline, CDR1 is SGHAT and CDR2 is FQNNGV.